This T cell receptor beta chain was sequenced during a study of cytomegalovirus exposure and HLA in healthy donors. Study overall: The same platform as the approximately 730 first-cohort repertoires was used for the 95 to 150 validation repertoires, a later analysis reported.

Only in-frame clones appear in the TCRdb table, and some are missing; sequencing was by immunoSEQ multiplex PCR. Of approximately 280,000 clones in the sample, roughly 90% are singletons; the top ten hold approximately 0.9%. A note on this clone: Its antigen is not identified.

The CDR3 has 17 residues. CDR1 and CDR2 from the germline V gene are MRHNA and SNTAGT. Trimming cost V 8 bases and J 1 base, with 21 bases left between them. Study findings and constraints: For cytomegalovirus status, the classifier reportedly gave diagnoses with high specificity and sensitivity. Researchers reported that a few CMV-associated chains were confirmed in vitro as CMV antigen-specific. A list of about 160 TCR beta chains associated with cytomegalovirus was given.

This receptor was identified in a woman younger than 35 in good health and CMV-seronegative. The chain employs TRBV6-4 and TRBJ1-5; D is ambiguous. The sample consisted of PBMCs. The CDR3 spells CASGAGRLGGSNQPQHF. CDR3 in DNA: TGTGCCAGCGGTGCGGGCAGGTTAGGCGGGAGCAATCAGCCCCAGCATTTT.